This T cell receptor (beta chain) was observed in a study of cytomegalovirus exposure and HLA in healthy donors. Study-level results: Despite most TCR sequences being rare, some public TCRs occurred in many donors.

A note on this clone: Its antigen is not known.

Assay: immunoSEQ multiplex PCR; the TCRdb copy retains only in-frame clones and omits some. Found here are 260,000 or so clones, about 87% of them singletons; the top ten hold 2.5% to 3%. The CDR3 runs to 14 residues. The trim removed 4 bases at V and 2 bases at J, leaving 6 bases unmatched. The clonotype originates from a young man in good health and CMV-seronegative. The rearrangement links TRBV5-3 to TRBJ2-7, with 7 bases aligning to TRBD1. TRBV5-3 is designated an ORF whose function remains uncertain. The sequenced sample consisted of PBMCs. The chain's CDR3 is CARSTRQGPYEQYF. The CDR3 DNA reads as TGTGCCAGAAGCACTAGACAGGGCCCCTACGAGCAGTACTTC.